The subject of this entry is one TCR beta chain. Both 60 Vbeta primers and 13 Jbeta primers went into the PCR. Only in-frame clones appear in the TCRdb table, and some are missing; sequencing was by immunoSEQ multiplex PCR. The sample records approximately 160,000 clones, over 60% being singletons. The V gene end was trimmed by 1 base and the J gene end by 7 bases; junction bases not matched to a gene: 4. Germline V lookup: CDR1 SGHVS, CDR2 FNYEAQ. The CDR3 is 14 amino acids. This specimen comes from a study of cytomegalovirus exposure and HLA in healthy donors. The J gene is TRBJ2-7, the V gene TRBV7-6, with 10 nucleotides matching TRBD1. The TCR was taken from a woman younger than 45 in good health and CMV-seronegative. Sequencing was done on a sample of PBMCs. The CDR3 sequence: CASSLGTGGREQYF. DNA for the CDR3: TGTGCCAGCAGCTTAGGGACAGGGGGGAGGGAGCAGTACTTC.